This T cell receptor beta chain was sequenced during a study of blood T cell repertoires in COVID-19 (dated by TCRdb to the early 2020s). About the study as a whole: The collaborator samples originated in the United States, Italy and Spain and spanned the acute and convalescent phases of COVID-19. The material from the prospective study consisted of cDNA or gDNA derived from T cells, B-cell-depleted T cells, or PBMCs. Deeply sampled blood TCRbeta repertoires from subjects exposed to, actively infected with, or recovered from COVID-19 were included in the dataset. The repertoires were released in a freely available public database meant as a resource for research on the immune response to SARS-CoV-2. The samples were drawn from two sources: the first 160 participants of the ongoing ImmuneRACE study, and 1,200 or so subjects contributed by 6 global collaborators. Sample metadata almost always included a de-identified subject ID, COVID-19 status, age in years and sex. Where available, HLA class I and class II types were obtained from metadata supplied by the sample provider rather than from assay-based typing.

General findings and caveats noted by the study authors: Clinical and demographic metadata were provided uncurated, with the amount varying by source and participant.

In Seattle, one collaborating source enrolled patients while the infection was active and tracked those patients longitudinally over the course of disease. Collaborating institutions collected whole blood in K2EDTA tubes following their own protocols. Collaborator samples were shipped for TCRbeta analysis as frozen whole blood, isolated PBMCs, or DNA extracted from either sample type. The immunoSEQ Assay, a bias-controlled multiplex PCR, was used to amplify TCRbeta CDR3 regions from genomic DNA. The published analysis was carried out like this. The number of nucleated cells in each sample was estimated by amplification of reference gene primers within the assay. To quantify the absolute abundance of each unique TCRbeta CDR3 rearrangement, sequence reads were collapsed and filtered. For each sample, productive Simpson clonality was calculated as the square root of Simpson's diversity index over productive rearrangements. The table comes from immuneACCESS by way of TCRdb, which keeps in-frame sequences with V and J called. Part of the clones is missing from these tables; in studies checked, under half for an unresolved V gene and the rest for unknown reasons. The D gene and trimming were derived from the DNA, and the V and J assignments and clone size from that table. In all, the sample holds about 160,000 clones, and about 88% of those were seen once. The biggest ten clones account for under 6.5% of the sample.

CDR1 is given as LNHDA and CDR2 as SQIVND, both from the germline V gene (reference sequence). Deletion took 1 base off V and 0 bases off J, with a span of 16 bases between the germline ends. The CDR3 runs 18 amino acids, cysteine and phenylalanine included. Only CDR3 DNA is held: 54 bases, read in frame from base 1. A word on this clone: Which antigen it targets is not known. Base qualities were left out, and no much larger clone turns up one base away.

The rearrangement combines TRBV19 with TRBJ1-5, with a weak D call of TRBD1 (5 bases match). Material for sequencing was peripheral blood. The clonotype originates from a woman aged 50 to 65 with COVID-19, enrolled during active disease. The DNA sequence reads TGTGCCAGTAGTATAGGGGCAGGGTCTTTTTATAGCAATCAGCCCCAGCATTTT. This is translated as CASSIGAGSFYSNQPQHF.